The T cell receptor beta chain described here comes from a study of T cells after yellow fever vaccination. Study-wide findings and caveats: Boosting was followed by the reappearance of most primary-vaccination clones (approximately 95% CD4, about 90% CD8). Few clonotypes appeared in both CD4 and CD8 compartments. Peaking faster, on day 5 versus 15, the secondary response was nonetheless weaker.

This clonotype appeared a few times. What it binds is not known. Researchers made TCR cDNA using 5'RACE template switching, and this step added a universal primer site and UMIs. Using its own MiXCR run on the 5' RACE reads, TCRdb lists one record per CDR3 protein. The sample comprises roughly 260,000 distinct CDR3 sequences, about an eighth of which are singletons, and 0.4% to 0.65% rests with the top ten. The clonotype originates from a man aged 30-40 years who received the YFV17D yellow fever vaccine. Sequenced material: CD4+ T cells sorted from PBMCs, taken 45 days after the yellow fever booster vaccination.

CDR3 protein: CASSLAGGSPDTQYF. Written as DNA, the CDR3 is TGTGCCAGCAGCTTAGCTGGCGGGAGTCCAGATACGCAGTATTTT. The chain carries TRBV7-9 and TRBJ2-3, with TRBD2 matching over 7 bases. The V gene's germline CDR1 is SEHNR and CDR2 FQNEAQ (reference sequence). V shed 0 bases and J 4 bases; nucleotides not matched to a gene: 4. The CDR3 length is 15 residues.